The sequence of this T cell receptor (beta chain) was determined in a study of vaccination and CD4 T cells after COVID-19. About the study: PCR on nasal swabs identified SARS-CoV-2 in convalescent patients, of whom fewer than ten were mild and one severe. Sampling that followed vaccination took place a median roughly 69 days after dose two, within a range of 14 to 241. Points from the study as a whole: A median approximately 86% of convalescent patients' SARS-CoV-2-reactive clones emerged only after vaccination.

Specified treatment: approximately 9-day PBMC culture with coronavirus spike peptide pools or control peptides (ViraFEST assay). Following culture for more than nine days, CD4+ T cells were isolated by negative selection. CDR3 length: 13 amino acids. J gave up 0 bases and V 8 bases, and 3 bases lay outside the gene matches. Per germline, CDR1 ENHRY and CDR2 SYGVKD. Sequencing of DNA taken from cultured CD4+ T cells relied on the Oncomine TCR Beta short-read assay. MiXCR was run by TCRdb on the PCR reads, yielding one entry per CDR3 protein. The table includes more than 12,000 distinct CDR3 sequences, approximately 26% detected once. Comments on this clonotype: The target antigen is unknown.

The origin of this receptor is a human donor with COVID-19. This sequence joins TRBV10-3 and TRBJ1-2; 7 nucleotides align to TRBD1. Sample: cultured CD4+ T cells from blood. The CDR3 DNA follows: TGTGCCATCTTGGACAGGCCTAACTATGGCTACACCTTC. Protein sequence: CAILDRPNYGYTF.